One sample yielded the 10 T cell receptor beta chains listed below, sequenced in a study of blood T cells in healthy people across ages. A J-beta primer mix and a sample-barcoded 5' primer were used in a second PCR of roughly 7 to 12 cycles. Via MiXCR, TCRdb re-called the 5' RACE reads, giving one row per CDR3 protein. This sample carries approximately 1.5 million distinct CDR3 sequences, about 31% of them seen once, and the ten largest clones take about 11%. The sample was blood. These receptors originate from a woman aged 30 to 39 in good health.

In its sample, this clonotype was seen many times. CDR3 amino acids: CASSLSPPPGEQYF. The CDR3 DNA is TGTGCCAGCAGTTTATCCCCACCCCCTGGCGAGCAGTACTTC. The chain recombines TRBV27 with TRBJ2-5; D gene ambiguous. The DNA end is a closer match to TRBJ2-7, so the J assignment may be wrong. The CDR3 extends over 14 amino acids. Germline CDR1 reads MNHEY; CDR2 reads SMNVEV (reference sequence).

There are a few counts of this clonotype. V gene TRBV4-1 combines with J gene TRBJ2-5; no reliable D call. Germline loops: CDR1 MGHRA, CDR2 YSYEKL. This CDR3 region has 17 residues. Trimming shortened V by 0 bases and J by 0 bases, and 14 bases separated the two germline ends. In nucleotides, the CDR3 is TGCGCCAGCAGCCAAGATCTGGCTTATCAGTACCAAGAGACCCAGTACTTC. This codes for CASSQDLAYQYQETQYF.

In DNA, the CDR3 is TGTGCCAGCAGCACCTACAGGGGAGGAGAGACCCAGTACTTC. This translates into CASSTYRGGETQYF. This chain connects TRBV9 to TRBJ2-5, with D maybe TRBD1 (7 bases). Germline assignment: CDR1 SGDLS and CDR2 YYNGEE. The CDR3 covers 14 residues. Trimming took 4 bases from V and 4 from J, leaving 14 bases between them.

This chain joins TRBV7-8 and TRBJ2-4; 7 bases are shared with TRBD1. The J call may be wrong; the DNA end is better matched by TRBJ2-7. Germline V gene lookup returns CDR1 SGHVS and CDR2 FQNEAQ. The CDR3 runs 15 residues. The CDR3 DNA is TGTGCCAGCAGCTCTACGACAGGGCGATCCTACGAGCAGTACTTC. Residues: CASSSTTGRSYEQYF.

The chain has TRBV27 and TRBJ2-7; TRBD1 might be the D (5 bases). The CDR3 totals 13 residues. V lost 6 bases to trimming and J lost 0 bases, with 9 bases between them. Germline CDR1 and CDR2: MNHEY and SMNVEV (reference sequence). CDR3 DNA sequence: TGTGCCAGCAGGACAGTACTCTCCTACGAGCAGTACTTC. This encodes CASRTVLSYEQYF.

J is TRBJ2-3 and V is TRBV27; the D gene is possibly TRBD2 (6 bases). Trimming cost V 0 bases and J 6 bases, with 25 bases left between them. Germline CDR1 is MNHEY and CDR2 is SMNVEV (reference sequence). CDR3 length: 19 amino acids. CDR3 sequence: CASSLSDGTARSLFDTQYF. The DNA of the CDR3 is TGTGCCAGCAGTTTATCGGATGGGACTGCAAGGTCTCTATTTGATACGCAGTATTTT.

The gene calls are TRBV6-5 and TRBJ2-3; 9 bases map to TRBD2. V shed 7 bases, J shed 5 bases, and the junction held 13 bases outside the gene matches. The CDR3 loop spans 16 amino acids. CDR1 MNHEY and CDR2 SVGAGI come from the germline V gene. The CDR3 DNA is TGTGCCAGCATTCAACGGGCGGCGGGGGGGAAAGATACGCAGTATTTT. This encodes CASIQRAAGGKDTQYF.

This clonotype came up a few times. V usage is TRBV6-1 and J usage is TRBJ2-7, with 7 bases fitting TRBD1. This CDR3 is built from 15 residues. The germline gives CDR1 MNHNS, CDR2 SASEGT. With 9 bases clipped from V and 3 bases from J, the junction kept 14 bases outside the gene matches. CDR3 sequence: CARRVRDSEYYEQYF. The CDR3 DNA sequence: TGTGCCAGGAGAGTAAGGGACAGCGAGTACTACGAGCAGTACTTC.

This clonotype was counted only a few times. J is TRBJ2-3 and V is TRBV20-1; D remains ambiguous. Germline V gene lookup returns CDR1 DFQATT and CDR2 SNEGSKA (reference sequence). V shed 5 bases and J shed 1 base, with 13 bases lying between them. The CDR3 totals 14 residues. Written as DNA, the CDR3 is TGCAGTGCTTCGGCTCGGGTTGGCACAGATACGCAGTATTTT. Translation gives CSASARVGTDTQYF.

The chain uses TRBV5-1 and TRBJ1-3; weak D call: TRBD1 (5 bases). The CDR3 is 14 amino acids. V lost 5 bases to trimming and J lost 7 bases, with 16 bases between them. In germline, CDR1 is SGHRS, CDR2 YFSETQ. CDR3 residues: CASRPTGSGNTIYF. The CDR3 nucleotides are TGCGCCAGCAGACCAACAGGATCGGGGAACACCATATATTTT.